This TCR beta chain stems from a study of cytomegalovirus exposure and HLA in healthy donors. Study results and caveats: A later analysis showed HLA-associated TCR beta chains outstripping equally common others in clonal expansion. It has been reported that TCR beta sequences accurately predicted the HLA-A and HLA-B alleles of most subjects. The authors later linked a missense DCLRE1C variant to TCR beta V- and J-gene trimming.

Notes on this clone: The antigen is undetermined.

CDR1 and CDR2 from the germline V gene are MNHEY and SMNVEV (reference sequence). V shed 5 bases and J 2 bases; nucleotides not matched to a gene: 7. The CDR3 sequence is 15 residues long. PCR primers comprised 60 Vbeta and 13 Jbeta primers. Sequencing was performed with immunoSEQ multiplex PCR; in TCRdb, only in-frame clones are kept and a portion is missing. The sample holds about 190,000 clones, just under 75% seen once. The receptor comes from a man aged 25 to 45 in good health and CMV-seropositive. J is TRBJ1-2 and V is TRBV27; 8 bases are shared with TRBD1. The specimen sequenced was PBMCs. Here the CDR3 reads CASSPGQGGNYGYTF. CDR3 coding DNA: TGTGCCAGCAGTCCTGGACAGGGCGGGAACTATGGCTACACCTTC.